Below are 23 T cell receptor beta chains sequenced from a single sample in a study of long-term antiretroviral therapy in people with HIV. immunoSEQ v3.0 was run at survey level. Generated by immunoSEQ multiplex PCR, the TCRdb table keeps only in-frame clones and is missing some. The sample has roughly 6,400 clones; over 70% are singletons. The specimen was unsorted PBMCs, collected 0.5 years before starting antiretroviral therapy. Receptors originate from a middle-aged man with HIV.

This clone appeared a few times. The J gene is TRBJ2-1, the V gene TRBV7-8, with D tentatively TRBD1 or TRBD2 (5 bases each). Trimming removed 3 bases from V and 8 bases from J, with 17 bases in between. From germline, CDR1 is SGHVS and CDR2 FQNEAQ. The CDR3 contains 15 residues. The CDR3 loop reads CASSFRGSGGDEQFF. CDR3 in DNA: TGTGCCAGCAGCTTCCGGGGCAGTGGAGGCGATGAGCAGTTCTTC.

The J gene is TRBJ2-1, the V gene TRBV7-9; TRBD2 agrees at 10 bases. The CDR3 is 17 amino acids. Germline V lookup: CDR1 SEHNR, CDR2 FQNEAQ (reference sequence). J lost 7 bases, V lost 3 bases, and 12 bases had no gene match. The CDR3 reads CASSFLKPAGGHNEQFF. CDR3 DNA sequence: TGTGCCAGCAGCTTCCTAAAACCAGCGGGGGGGCATAATGAGCAGTTCTTC.

The V gene is TRBV9, the J gene TRBJ2-7; maybe TRBD2 (5 bases). Trimming took off 4 bases at V and 5 bases at J, with 10 bases between the two ends. This CDR3 has 12 residues. Per germline, CDR1 SGDLS and CDR2 YYNGEE. CDR3 DNA sequence: TGTGCCAGCAGCCTGAGGGATCACGAGCAGTACTTC. Amino acid sequence: CASSLRDHEQYF.

This sequence joins TRBV12-2 and TRBJ2-7; TRBD2, the D gene given by the table, was not confirmed from the DNA. TRBV12-2 counts as a pseudogene. The CDR3 is 19 residues long. CDR3 sequence reads: CASRLALGTSGGRAYEQYF. DNA of the CDR3: TGTGCAAGTCGCTTAGCGCTCGGGACTAGCGGGGGACGGGCCTACGAGCAGTACTTC.

In its sample, this clone was seen a few times. V and J are TRBV27 and TRBJ2-7; no definite D call. Trimming removed 0 bases from V and 2 bases from J, with 14 bases in between. The V gene's germline CDR1 is MNHEY and CDR2 SMNVEV (reference sequence). The CDR3 consists of 16 residues. The CDR3 DNA is TGTGCCAGCAGTTTATCTCCCGTGGCTACTCCCTACGAGCAGTACTTC. This encodes CASSLSPVATPYEQYF.

This clone was seen once. This chain connects TRBV2 to TRBJ2-7, with 7 bases aligning to TRBD2. The CDR3 is 14 residues long. The V gene end was trimmed by 7 bases and the J gene end by 4 bases; junction bases not matched to a gene: 10. The germline CDR1 and CDR2 sequences are SNHLY and FYNNEI. The CDR3 is CASIYSSGEYEQYF. For the CDR3, the DNA is TGTGCCAGCATTTACTCCAGCGGGGAATACGAGCAGTACTTC.

J is TRBJ2-1 and V is TRBV6-1, with TRBD1 matching over 9 bases. The CDR3 sequence is 13 residues long. The junction had 3 bases not matched to a gene; V was cut back by 4 bases and J by 8 bases. Germline-derived CDR1 and CDR2 are MNHNS and SASEGT. CDR3 sequence: CASSVTGGDEQFF. In DNA form, the CDR3 reads TGTGCCAGCAGTGTTACAGGGGGCGATGAGCAGTTCTTC.

This sequence joins TRBV19 and TRBJ1-2; no clear D. CDR1 and CDR2 (germline): LNHDA, SQIVND (reference sequence). The V end lost 2 bases, the J end lost 0 bases, and 10 bases lay between the germline ends. The CDR3 contains 15 residues. Here the CDR3 DNA reads TGTGCCAGTAGTATAATCCCGCCAGCTAACTATGGCTACACCTTC. Translation gives CASSIIPPANYGYTF.

The V and J genes are TRBV13 and TRBJ2-2; 10 positions agree with TRBD1. CDR3 size: 15 residues. The trim removed 4 bases at V and 7 bases at J, leaving 6 bases unmatched. Looked up from germline, CDR1 is PRHDT and CDR2 is FYEKMQ (reference sequence). CDR3 in amino acids: CASSSRDRGYGELFF. The DNA of the CDR3 is TGTGCCAGCAGCTCCCGGGACAGGGGATACGGGGAGCTGTTTTTT.

The rearrangement uses TRBV4-2 and TRBJ2-3; D may match TRBD1 or TRBD2 (6 bases each). The V and J ends lost 1 base and 4 bases respectively, with 9 bases between them. Germline V gene data show CDR1 as LGHNA and CDR2 as YNFKEQ. The CDR3 contains 14 residues. The CDR3 sequence: CASSQVGGADTQYF. The CDR3 coding sequence is TGTGCCAGCAGCCAAGTGGGGGGCGCAGATACGCAGTATTTT.

The sample holds a few counts of this clone. The chain recombines TRBV27 with TRBJ1-5; D not certain. V lost 3 bases and J lost 7, with 10 bases in between. Germline values: CDR1 MNHEY, CDR2 SMNVEV (reference sequence). The CDR3 is made up of 13 amino acids. CDR3 sequence: CASSLAGGQPQHF. In DNA, the CDR3 is TGTGCCAGCAGTTTGGCGGGCGGGCAGCCCCAGCATTTT.

This chain joins TRBV19 and TRBJ2-7; 9 positions agree with TRBD1. With V trimmed by 5 bases and J by 2 bases, 7 bases remained unmatched. Per the germline V gene, CDR1 is LNHDA and CDR2 is SQIVND (reference sequence). The CDR3 is 15 residues long. Here the CDR3 reads CASSDPGQGAYEQYF. CDR3 DNA: TGTGCCAGTAGTGACCCGGGACAGGGCGCCTACGAGCAGTACTTC. Full variable domain (missing parts from reference TRBV19 and TRBJ2-7): DGGITQSPKYLFRKEGQNVTLSCEQNLNHDAMYWYRQDPGQGLRLIYYSQIVNDFQKGDIAEGYSVSREKKESFPLTVTSAQKNPTAFYLCASSDPGQGAYEQYFGPGTRLTVT.

V is TRBV28 and J is TRBJ1-1; D perhaps matches TRBD1 (6 bases). The germline V and J ends were trimmed by 5 bases and 0 bases, with 13 bases remaining between them. The germline CDR1 and CDR2 sequences are MDHEN and SYDVKM. The CDR3 has 15 residues. The CDR3 is CASSPTGFMNTEAFF. In nucleotides, the CDR3 is TGTGCCAGCAGTCCCACAGGGTTCATGAACACTGAAGCTTTCTTT.

The chain couples TRBV6-6 to TRBJ1-4, with 9 bases that match TRBD1. Germline values: CDR1 MNHNY, CDR2 SVGAGI (reference sequence). V lost 6 bases and J lost 8; bases outside the gene matches: 13. This CDR3 spans 16 amino acids. The DNA of the CDR3 is TGTGCCAGCAGATCGAAACAGGGGGCGCTGGGGGAAAAACTGTTTTTT. It translates to CASRSKQGALGEKLFF.

The chain has TRBV18 and TRBJ2-2; D uncertain. Germline CDR1 KGHSH, CDR2 LQKENI. Between the trimmed V and J ends, which lost 3 bases and 7 bases, there was a span of 3 bases. The CDR3 consists of 11 residues. The CDR3 spells CASSPGGELFF. The CDR3 nucleotides read TGTGCCAGCTCACCGGGCGGGGAGCTGTTTTTT.

The gene calls are TRBV2 and TRBJ2-7, with 15 bases lining up with TRBD2. V dropped 6 bases and J dropped 7; count of bases not matched to a gene: 7. The CDR3 is made up of 15 amino acids. Germline values: CDR1 SNHLY, CDR2 FYNNEI. This CDR3 reads CASSWTSGGAREQYF. Here the CDR3 DNA reads TGTGCCAGCAGCTGGACTAGCGGGGGGGCGAGGGAGCAGTACTTC.

The chain combines TRBV4-1 with TRBJ2-7, with a possible D match to TRBD2 (5 bases). Trimming removed 3 bases from V and 5 bases from J, with 14 bases in between. Germline V gene lookup returns CDR1 MGHRA and CDR2 YSYEKL. This CDR3 has 14 residues. The CDR3 sequence is CASSQNFPEDEQYF. In nucleotides, the CDR3 is TGCGCCAGCAGCCAGAACTTTCCGGAGGACGAGCAGTACTTC.

This chain joins TRBV10-3 and TRBJ1-2; weak D call: TRBD1 (5 bases). CDR3 length: 14 amino acids. V dropped 0 bases and J dropped 3 bases, with 8 bases sitting between them. Germline-derived CDR1 and CDR2 are ENHRY and SYGVKD. The CDR3 protein is CAISESPGHYGYTF. In DNA, the CDR3 is TGTGCCATCAGTGAGTCTCCGGGGCACTATGGCTACACCTTC.

The chain couples TRBV6-5 to TRBJ1-2; D is unclear. The CDR3 has 14 residues. Trimming took off 2 bases at V and 0 bases at J, with 7 bases between the two ends. CDR1 MNHEY and CDR2 SVGAGI come from the germline V gene. CDR3 amino acids: CASSYSVANYGYTF. DNA of the CDR3: TGTGCCAGCAGTTACAGTGTAGCTAACTATGGCTACACCTTC.

In this sample, this clone turned up a few times. The chain uses TRBV10-1 and TRBJ2-7; D ambiguous. This CDR3 comprises 13 residues. V was shortened by 4 bases and J by 5 bases, with 12 bases between the two germline ends. Germline V gives CDR1 WNHNN, CDR2 SYGVQD (reference sequence). Here the CDR3 DNA reads TGCGCCAGCAGTGTTTCTCTCATGGACGAGCAGTACTTC. Translating it yields CASSVSLMDEQYF.

This clone was detected only a few times. CDR3 DNA sequence: TGTGCCAGCAGCTTAGGTACCCACAACGCGGGAAACACCATATATTTT. Amino acids: CASSLGTHNAGNTIYF. This chain connects TRBV11-2 to TRBJ1-3; D gene unclear. CDR3 size: 16 residues. V was pared by 1 base and J by 4 bases, with 14 bases between. Germline CDR1 is SGHAT and CDR2 is FQNNGV.

The chain uses TRBV5-8 and TRBJ1-5; D ambiguous. The V gene's germline CDR1 is SGHTS and CDR2 YDEGEE. V gave up 0 bases and J gave up 6 bases, with 1 base separating them. This CDR3 has 11 amino acids. CDR3 sequence: CASSLGQPQHF. CDR3 sequence (DNA): TGTGCCAGCAGCTTGGGTCAGCCCCAGCATTTT.

This clone has just a few counts. The chain couples TRBV7-8 to TRBJ1-1; D ambiguous. The CDR3 contains 15 residues. The germline V gene has CDR1 SGHVS and CDR2 FQNEAQ. V was pared by 3 bases and J by 5 bases, with 16 bases between. CDR3 nucleotides: TGTGCCAGCAGCTTCATGTCCTCGGAGGCGACTGAAGCTTTCTTT. Translated, it gives CASSFMSSEATEAFF.